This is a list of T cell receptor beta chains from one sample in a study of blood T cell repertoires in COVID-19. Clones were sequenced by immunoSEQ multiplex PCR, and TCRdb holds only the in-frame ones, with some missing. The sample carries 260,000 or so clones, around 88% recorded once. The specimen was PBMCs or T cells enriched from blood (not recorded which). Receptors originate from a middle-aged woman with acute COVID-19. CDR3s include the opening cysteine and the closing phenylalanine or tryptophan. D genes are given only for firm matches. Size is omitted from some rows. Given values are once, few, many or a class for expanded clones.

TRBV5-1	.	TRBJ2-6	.	TGCGCCAGCAGCACAGGGAACTCTGGGGCCAACGTCCTGACTTTC	CASSTGNSGANVLTF
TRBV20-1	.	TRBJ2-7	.	TGCAGTGCTAGCTACCCCGAGCAGTACTTC	CSASYPEQYF
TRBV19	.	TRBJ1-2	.	TGTGCCAGTAGTATAGAGGGGCTAATGTATGGCTACACCTTC	CASSIEGLMYGYTF
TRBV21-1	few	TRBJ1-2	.	TGTGCCAGCAGCATTCACAGGGTCCCTAACTATGGCTACACCTTC	CASSIHRVPNYGYTF
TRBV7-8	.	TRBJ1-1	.	TGTGCCAGCAGCTTTTTGACAGGTAACACTGAAGCTTTCTTT	CASSFLTGNTEAFF
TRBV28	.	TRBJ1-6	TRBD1	TGTGCCAGCAGTTTATGGACCGGGACAGGGCCATCACCCCTCCACTTT	CASSLWTGTGPSPLHF
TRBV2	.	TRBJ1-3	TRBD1	TGTGCCAGCAGAAGGGACAGCGGATCTGGAAACACCATATATTTT	CASRRDSGSGNTIYF
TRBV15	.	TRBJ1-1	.	TGTGCCACCAGCAGGGGGGGACTTCTGAACACTGAAGCTTTCTTT	CATSRGGLLNTEAFF
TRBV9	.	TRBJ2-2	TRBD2	TGTGCCAGCAGCGCAGCCCCGTTCGAGGCGGGAGTCATAGGCGGGGAGCTGTTTTTT	CASSAAPFEAGVIGGELFF
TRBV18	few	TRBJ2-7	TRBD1	TGTGCCAGCTCACCAATCGGGACAGAGGACTACGAGCAGTACTTC	CASSPIGTEDYEQYF
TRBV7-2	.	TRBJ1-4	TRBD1	TGTGCCAGCAGCTTAAGACAGGGGGCCGTTAATGAAAAACTGTTTTTT	CASSLRQGAVNEKLFF
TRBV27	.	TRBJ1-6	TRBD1	TGTGCCAGCAGCTTAATGACAGGGGTCAATTCACCCCTCCACTTT	CASSLMTGVNSPLHF
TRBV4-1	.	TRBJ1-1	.	TGCGCCAGCAGCCAACTAGGGAGAAGAAACACTGAAGCTTTCTTT	CASSQLGRRNTEAFF
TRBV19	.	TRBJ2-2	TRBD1	TGTGCCAGTAGTATTGGCCCCGACAGGGGCACCGGGGAGCTGTTTTTT	CASSIGPDRGTGELFF
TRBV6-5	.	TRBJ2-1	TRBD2	TGTGCCAGCAGGTCGACTAGCGATTCCTACAATGAGCAGTTCTTC	CASRSTSDSYNEQFF
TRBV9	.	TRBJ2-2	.	TGTGCCAGCAGCGTAACCAGATCGGGAGACAACACCGGGGAGCTGTTTTTT	CASSVTRSGDNTGELFF
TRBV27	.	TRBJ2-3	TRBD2	TGTGCCAGCAGGCTAGCGGCTAGCACAGATACGCAGTATTTT	CASRLAASTDTQYF
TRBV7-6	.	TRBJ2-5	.	TGTGCCAGCAGCTTAGCCCAAAGCAGGGGATGGGAAACCCAGTACTTC	CASSLAQSRGWETQYF
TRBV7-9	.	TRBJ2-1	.	TGTGCCAGCAGCCCCCCGGGGAGCTCCTACAATGAGCAGTTCTTC	CASSPPGSSYNEQFF
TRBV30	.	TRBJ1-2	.	TGTGCCCTGGGCTCCGCGTGGAACTATGGCTACACCTTC	CALGSAWNYGYTF
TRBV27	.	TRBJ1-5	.	TGTGCCAGCAGTTTAGACAGAAGTAGCAATCAGCCCCAGCATTTT	CASSLDRSSNQPQHF
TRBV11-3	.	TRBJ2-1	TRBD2	TGTGCCAGCAGCTTACTAGCGGGCTCCTACAATGAGCAGTTCTTC	CASSLLAGSYNEQFF
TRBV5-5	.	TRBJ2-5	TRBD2	TGTGCCAGCAGCTTGGGCTTAGCGGGAGGACAGTACCAAGAGACCCAGTACTTC	CASSLGLAGGQYQETQYF
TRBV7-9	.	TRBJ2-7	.	TGTGCCAGCACCTCTAACTACGAGCAGTACTTC	CASTSNYEQYF
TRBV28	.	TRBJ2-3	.	TGTGCCAGCAGTTCCTTCACTACCTTAAGCACAGATACGCAGTATTTT	CASSSFTTLSTDTQYF
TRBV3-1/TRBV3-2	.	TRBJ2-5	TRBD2	TGTGCCAGCAGCCAAGTTAGCGGGAGTCCCGAGACCCAGTACTTC	CASSQVSGSPETQYF
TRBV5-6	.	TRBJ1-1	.	TGTGCCAGCAGATCCGACACGAAACCCGAAGCTTTCTTT	CASRSDTKPEAFF
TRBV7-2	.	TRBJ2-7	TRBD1	TGTGCCAGCAGCCCAACGGGACAGGGAATATACGAGCAGTACTTC	CASSPTGQGIYEQYF
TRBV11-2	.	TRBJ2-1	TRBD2	TGTGCCAGCAGCTCGTTAGCGGGAGTACTTATAGAGCAGTTCTTC	CASSSLAGVLIEQFF
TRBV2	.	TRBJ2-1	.	TGTGCCAGCAGATGGGGAGGTGCTGATGAGCAGTTCTTC	CASRWGGADEQFF
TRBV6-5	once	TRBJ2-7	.	TGTGCCAGCAGTCGGGACTTATCCTACGAGCAGTACTTC	CASSRDLSYEQYF
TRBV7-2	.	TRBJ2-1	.	TGTGCCAGCAGCCCCGACGGGGCCTACAATGAGCAGTTCTTC	CASSPDGAYNEQFF
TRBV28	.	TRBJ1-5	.	TGTGCCAGCAGTTTATTCCCATTCAGACACAGGGAAAGCAATCAGCCCCAGCATTTT	CASSLFPFRHRESNQPQHF
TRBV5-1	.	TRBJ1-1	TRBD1	TGCGCCAGCAGCTTGTACAGGGGGCTTGGCACTGAAGCTTTCTTT	CASSLYRGLGTEAFF
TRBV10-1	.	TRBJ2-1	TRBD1	TGCGCCAGCAGTGAAAATAACAGGGGGCCAGGACTGGGGCTGGCGGAGTTCTTC	CASSENNRGPGLGLAEFF
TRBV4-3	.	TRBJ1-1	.	TGCGCCAGCAGCCCCCTAGACGGTTTCACTGAAGCTTTCTTT	CASSPLDGFTEAFF
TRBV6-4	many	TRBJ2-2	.	TGTGCCAGCAGTGAGGGCGAGACCGGGGAGCTGTTTTTT	CASSEGETGELFF
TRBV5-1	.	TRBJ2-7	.	TGCGCCAGCAGCTTGGAAGGGGTTAATCTCCCCTACGAGCAGTACTTC	CASSLEGVNLPYEQYF
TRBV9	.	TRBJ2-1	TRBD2	TGTGCCAGCAGCCCGGGAGGAAGCTCCTACAATGAGCAGTTCTTC	CASSPGGSSYNEQFF
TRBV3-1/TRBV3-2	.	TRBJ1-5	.	TGTGCCAGCAGCCAAGGACTCAATCAGCCCCAGCATTTT	CASSQGLNQPQHF
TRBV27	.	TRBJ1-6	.	TGTGCCAGCAGTTTATTCCCCGCAGGGCAGGTTCGGTCACCCCTCCACTTT	CASSLFPAGQVRSPLHF
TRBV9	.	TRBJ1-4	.	TGTGCCAGCAGCCCCGGGACAACCATTCTTGAAAAACTGTTTTTT	CASSPGTTILEKLFF
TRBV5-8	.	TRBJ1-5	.	TGTGCCAGCAGCCTCGCACAGGGAGTTAATCAGCCCCAGCATTTT	CASSLAQGVNQPQHF
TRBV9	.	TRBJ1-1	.	TGTGCCAGCAGCGCGGACAGTTCGAACACTGAAGCTTTCTTT	CASSADSSNTEAFF
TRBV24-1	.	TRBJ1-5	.	TGTGCCACCAGTGATGCAGAAAGTAGCAATCAGCCCCAGCATTTT	CATSDAESSNQPQHF
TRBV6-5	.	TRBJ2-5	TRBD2	TGTGCCAGCAGTTACTCCCAAACTAGCGGACAAGAGACCCAGTACTTC	CASSYSQTSGQETQYF
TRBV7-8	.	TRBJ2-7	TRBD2	TGTGCCAGCAGCCGGGTAGCGGGAGTCCCCAACGAGCAGTACTTC	CASSRVAGVPNEQYF
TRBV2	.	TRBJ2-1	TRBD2	TGTGCCAGCCCTGGACTAGCGGATGAGCAGTTCTTC	CASPGLADEQFF
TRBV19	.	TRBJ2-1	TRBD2	TGTGCCAGTAGGCGGACTAGCGGGAAGGCTTACAGTGGAAATGAGCAGTTCTTC	CASRRTSGKAYSGNEQFF
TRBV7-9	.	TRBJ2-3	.	TGTGCCAGCAGCTTAGCAGCCACAGATACGCAGTATTTT	CASSLAATDTQYF
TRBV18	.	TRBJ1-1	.	TGTGCCAGCTCACCGGGAGTCGGGCGGCCTGAAGCTTTCTTT	CASSPGVGRPEAFF